The 10 T cell receptor beta chains below come from one sample, sequenced in a study of T cell responses to AZD1222 COVID-19 vaccine. Assay used: immunoSEQ multiplex PCR; TCRdb lists only in-frame clones, some missing. There are around 150,000 clones in the sample; approximately 90% occur only once, and 5% lies in the top ten. The sequencing here drew on peripheral blood, taken on day 0 of AZD1222 vaccination. The receptors stem from an adult in good health.

V is TRBV4-3 and J is TRBJ2-1; 9 bases map to TRBD2. There are 18 residues in the CDR3. CDR1 and CDR2 (germline): LGHNA, YSLEER. V was pared by 1 base and J by 2 bases, with 9 bases of the junction left unmatched. CDR3: CASSQAAGGLTAYNEQFF. The CDR3 DNA reads as TGCGCCAGCAGCCAAGCAGCGGGAGGCCTCACAGCCTACAATGAGCAGTTCTTC.

The chain links TRBV15 to TRBJ1-5; 8 positions agree with TRBD1. The CDR3 is made up of 16 amino acids. Germline CDR1 LNHNV, CDR2 YYDKDF (reference sequence). Losses at the gene ends were 3 bases for V and 5 bases for J; bases not matched to a gene: 9. The CDR3 DNA is TGTGCCACCAGCAGCCTAGGACAGGGAGCCTATCAGCCCCAGCATTTT. This translates into CATSSLGQGAYQPQHF.

V usage is TRBV25-1 and J usage is TRBJ1-4; TRBD1 might be the D (6 bases). This CDR3 is built from 15 residues. V was clipped by 4 bases and J by 3 bases, with 12 bases between them. CDR1 is MGHDK and CDR2 is SYGVNS in the germline V gene. The CDR3: CASSALTGPNEKLFF. For the CDR3, the DNA is TGTGCCAGCAGTGCCTTGACAGGTCCTAATGAAAAACTGTTTTTT.

CDR3 sequence (DNA): TGTGCCAGCCATTTCCGGGGGACCTTCCGTGCTTTCTTT. Translating gives CASHFRGTFRAFF. The chain joins TRBV12-3 or TRBV12-4 to TRBJ1-1; TRBD1 is a possible D gene (5 bases). V was pared by 8 bases and J by 11 bases, with 21 bases between. The CDR3 has 13 residues.

The chain combines TRBV19 with TRBJ2-7; 7 bases fit TRBD1. In germline, CDR1 is LNHDA, CDR2 SQIVND (reference sequence). With V trimmed by 5 bases and J by 3 bases, 13 bases remained unmatched. This CDR3 contains 16 residues. The CDR3 loop is CASSRRKDRPNYEQYF. The CDR3 DNA follows: TGTGCCAGTAGTCGTAGGAAGGACAGGCCCAACTACGAGCAGTACTTC.

The table lists this clone with a count of one. The chain has TRBV6-1 and TRBJ1-2; D uncertain. CDR3 length equals 15 residues. Between the trimmed V and J ends, which lost 2 bases and 0 bases, there was a span of 10 bases. Germline assignment: CDR1 MNHNS and CDR2 SASEGT. The DNA for the CDR3 is TGTGCCAGCAGTGAATTTAAAGGTGCTAACTATGGCTACACCTTC. Protein: CASSEFKGANYGYTF.

This chain connects TRBV27 to TRBJ1-1; 7 bases align to TRBD1. Looked up from germline, CDR1 is MNHEY and CDR2 is SMNVEV (reference sequence). CDR3 size: 15 residues. V shed 0 bases, J shed 1 base, and the junction held 2 bases outside the gene matches. CDR3 nucleotide sequence: TGTGCCAGCAGTTTATCTCAGGGGGGGAACACTGAAGCTTTCTTT. As protein: CASSLSQGGNTEAFF.

This chain links TRBV5-3 with TRBJ2-3; D is unclear. TRBV5-3 is marked as an open reading frame, function uncertain. Trimming took 4 bases from V and 5 from J, leaving 11 bases between them. This CDR3 has 13 residues. The CDR3 DNA sequence: TGTGCCAGAAGCGGATGGAGAGGAGATACGCAGTATTTT. This translates into CARSGWRGDTQYF.

This clone came up once. The chain carries TRBV13 and TRBJ2-1; the match to TRBD2 covers 10 bases. CDR3 length: 15 residues. The germline gives CDR1 PRHDT, CDR2 FYEKMQ (reference sequence). CDR3 nucleotide sequence: TGTACTACTAGCGGGGCTGACTCCTCCTACAATGAGCAGTTCTTC. Its translation: CTTSGADSSYNEQFF. The full variable domain, completed using reference TRBV13 and TRBJ2-1, is AAGVIQSPRHLIKEKRETATLKCYPIPRHDTVYWYQQGPGQDPQFLISFYEKMQSDKGSIPDRFSAQQFSDYHSELNMSSLELGDSALYFCTTSGADSSYNEQFFGPGTRLTVL.

This rearrangement joins TRBV21-1 to TRBJ2-3. TRBV21-1 is an annotated pseudogene. The CDR3 loop spans 9 amino acids. DNA for the CDR3: TGTGCCACCACAGATACGCAGTATTTT. It specifies CATTDTQYF.